This T cell receptor (beta chain) was recovered during a study of cytomegalovirus exposure and HLA in healthy donors. This clone was found once. Its antigen is unidentified. Whole-study findings and limits: For TCR beta chains, V- and J-gene trimming was later linked to a missense DCLRE1C variant.

The CDR3 is 12 amino acids. Per the germline V gene, CDR1 is KGHSH and CDR2 is LQKENI. Trimming left V 3 bases short and J 7 bases short, with 7 bases between. Use of 60 Vbeta and 13 Jbeta primers characterized the PCR. Data came from immunoSEQ multiplex PCR; TCRdb stores just in-frame clones and leaves some out. The sample yields roughly 150,000 clones, 70% to 80% seen once. This sequence was found in a man aged 25 to 40 in good health and CMV-seronegative. The source material was PBMCs. The J gene is TRBJ2-1, the V gene TRBV18, with TRBD2 as a possible D gene (6 bases). The CDR3 DNA reads TGTGCCAGCTCACCGGCGGGGAATGAGCAGTTCTTC. Protein sequence: CASSPAGNEQFF.